This T cell receptor (beta chain) was identified during a study of T cell repertoires in cytomegalovirus infection. TCRdb reanalysed the reads using MiXCR and keeps one entry per CDR3 protein. In the table there are about half a million distinct CDR3 sequences, about 42% of which are singletons. With respect to this clonotype: What it binds is not known.

Germline CDR1 reads SGHVS; CDR2 reads FNYEAQ. V dropped 2 bases and J dropped 7 bases, with 17 bases sitting between them. CDR3 length equals 15 residues. The rearrangement joins TRBV7-6 to TRBJ2-5, with D perhaps matching TRBD1 (5 bases). This TCR was recovered from a human donor in good health (CMV status not recorded). Some clones in this sample may be carry-over from other donors' samples. The sequencing used cultured PBMCs, collected from culture after CMV antigen stimulation. The CDR3, as DNA: TGTGCCAGCAGCTTAATGGCCAGGGTAATCGGGACCCAGTACTTC. Its protein is CASSLMARVIGTQYF.